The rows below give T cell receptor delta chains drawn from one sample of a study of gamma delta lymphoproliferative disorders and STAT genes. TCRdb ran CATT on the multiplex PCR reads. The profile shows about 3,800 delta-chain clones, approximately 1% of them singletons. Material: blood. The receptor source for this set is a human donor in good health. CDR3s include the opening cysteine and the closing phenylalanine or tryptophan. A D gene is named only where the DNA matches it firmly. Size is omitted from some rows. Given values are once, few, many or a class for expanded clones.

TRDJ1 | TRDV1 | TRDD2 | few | CALGELSARHLPGIGYTDKLIF | TGTGCTCTTGGGGAACTATCGGCGAGGCACCTTCCTGGGATCGGGTACACCGATAAACTCATCTTT
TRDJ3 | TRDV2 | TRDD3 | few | CACDTLLGDTEDSWDTRQMFF | TGTGCCTGTGACACCTTACTGGGGGATACGGAGGACTCCTGGGACACCCGACAGATGTTTTTC
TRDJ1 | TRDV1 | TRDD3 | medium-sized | CALGDVLGDTRIVGYTDKLIF | TGTGCTCTTGGGGATGTTCTGGGGGATACGCGTATTGTTGGGTACACCGATAAACTCATCTTT
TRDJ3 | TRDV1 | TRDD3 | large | CALGEGLTGWGITSSWDTRQMFF | TGTGCTCTTGGGGAAGGGTTGACGGGCTGGGGGATAACCTCCTCCTGGGACACCCGACAGATGTTTTTC
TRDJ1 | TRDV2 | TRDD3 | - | CACEPMVLGDSGDKLIF | TGTGCCTGTGAGCCCATGGTACTGGGGGATAGTGGAGATAAACTCATCTTT
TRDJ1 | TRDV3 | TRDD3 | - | CALRHFWGIPATDKLIF | TGTGCCTTAAGGCATTTCTGGGGGATACCGGCCACCGATAAACTCATCTTT
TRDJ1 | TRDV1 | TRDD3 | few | CALGELAPTYWGTGLYTNKLIF | TGTGCTCTTGGGGAACTCGCACCTACGTACTGGGGGACAGGACTGTACACCAATAAACTCATCTTT
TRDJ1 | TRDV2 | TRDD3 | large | CACDTVLGGGYDTDKLIF | TGTGCCTGTGACACGGTCCTGGGGGGGGGATACGACACCGATAAACTCATCTTT
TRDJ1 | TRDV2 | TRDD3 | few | CACDTLILGDPPYTDKLIF | TGTGCCTGTGACACCCTCATACTGGGGGACCCACCGTACACCGATAAACTCATCTTT
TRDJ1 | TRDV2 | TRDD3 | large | CACDTYFQHTGGRLVVDKLIF | TGTGCCTGTGACACCTATTTCCAACATACTGGGGGACGATTAGTCGTCGATAAACTCATCTTT